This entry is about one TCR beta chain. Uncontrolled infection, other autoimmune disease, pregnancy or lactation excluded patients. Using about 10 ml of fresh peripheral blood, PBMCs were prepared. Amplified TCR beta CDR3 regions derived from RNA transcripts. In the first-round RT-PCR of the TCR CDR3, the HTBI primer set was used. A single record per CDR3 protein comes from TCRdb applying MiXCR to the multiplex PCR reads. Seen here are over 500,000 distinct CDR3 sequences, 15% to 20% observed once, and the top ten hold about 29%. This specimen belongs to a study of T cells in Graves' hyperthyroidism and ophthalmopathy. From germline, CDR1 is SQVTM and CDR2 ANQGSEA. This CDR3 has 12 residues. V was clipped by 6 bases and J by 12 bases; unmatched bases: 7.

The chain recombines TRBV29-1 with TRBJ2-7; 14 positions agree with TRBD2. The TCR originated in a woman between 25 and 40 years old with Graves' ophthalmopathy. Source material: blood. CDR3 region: CSVAGLAGVRYF. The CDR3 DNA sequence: TGCAGCGTAGCGGGACTAGCGGGAGTCAGGTACTTC.